What follows are 10 T cell receptor beta chains derived from one specimen sequenced in a study of cytomegalovirus exposure and HLA in healthy donors. 13 Jbeta primers and 60 Vbeta primers were used for the PCR. Sequenced by immunoSEQ multiplex PCR; TCRdb stores in-frame clones only, minus some. The data hold under 300,000 clones, with 92% observed a single time. Sequencing was done on a sample of PBMCs. Receptor source: a girl aged 2-10 years in good health and CMV-seronegative.

The CDR3: CAGTGPPNYGYTF. The CDR3 DNA is TGTGCCGGGACAGGGCCCCCCAACTATGGCTACACCTTC. The gene calls are TRBV28 and TRBJ1-2, with 9 bases lining up with TRBD1. With V trimmed by 11 bases and J by 2 bases, 6 bases remained unmatched. The CDR3 runs 13 residues. The germline CDR1 and CDR2 sequences are MDHEN and SYDVKM.

On this clone: Distinct nucleotide sequences in the sample also encode this CDR3. This chain connects TRBV15 to TRBJ1-2; the D gene is possibly TRBD1 (5 bases). The CDR3 has 14 residues. Germline values: CDR1 LNHNV, CDR2 YYDKDF (reference sequence). V lost 7 bases to trimming and J lost 2 bases, with 14 bases between them. This CDR3 reads CATTLDRLNYGYTF. Written as DNA, the CDR3 is TGTGCCACCACCTTAGACAGATTAAACTATGGCTACACCTTC.

The chain combines TRBV19 with TRBJ1-1, with 12 positions matching TRBD1. V lost 4 bases to trimming and J lost 2 bases; unmatched junction nucleotides: 11. The CDR3 runs to 18 residues. Germline lookup yields CDR1 LNHDA and CDR2 SQIVND (reference sequence). The CDR3 here is CASSTYGWGQGANTEAFF. Written as DNA, the CDR3 is TGTGCCAGTAGTACTTATGGCTGGGGACAGGGGGCTAACACTGAAGCTTTCTTT.

The chain couples TRBV6-1 to TRBJ1-3; TRBD1 matches at 8 bases. CDR3 length equals 13 residues. Losses at the gene ends were 6 bases for V and 4 bases for J; bases not matched to a gene: 2. The germline CDR1 and CDR2 sequences are MNHNS and SASEGT. In nucleotides, the CDR3 is TGTGCCAGCAGACAGGGGGGAGGAAACACCATATATTTT. As protein: CASRQGGGNTIYF.

This rearrangement joins TRBV2 to TRBJ1-3, with D perhaps TRBD1 (5 bases). Germline V gene sequence: CDR1 SNHLY, CDR2 FYNNEI. V shed 4 bases and J shed 0 bases, with 19 bases lying between them. CDR3 length: 18 residues. The CDR3 region is CASSGSGTWTYSGNTIYF. CDR3 nucleotide sequence: TGTGCCAGCAGTGGGTCCGGGACTTGGACTTACTCTGGAAACACCATATATTTT.

This rearrangement joins TRBV6-5 to TRBJ2-5, with TRBD1 identical over 7 bases. The DNA end favors TRBJ2-7, so the J call may be wrong. Germline V gene sequence: CDR1 MNHEY, CDR2 SVGAGI. This CDR3 contains 14 residues. The CDR3: CASSWDSRTYEQYF. Here the CDR3 DNA reads TGTGCCAGCAGCTGGGACAGCCGAACCTACGAGCAGTACTTC.

V and J are TRBV27 and TRBJ2-2; maybe TRBD2 (6 bases). The germline gives CDR1 MNHEY, CDR2 SMNVEV (reference sequence). The V gene lost 2 bases and the J gene lost 4 bases, with 17 bases spanning the gap. There are 17 residues in the CDR3. The CDR3 loop is CASSLVGGPTLTGELFF. Written as DNA, the CDR3 is TGTGCCAGCAGTTTAGTGGGGGGACCTACCCTCACCGGGGAGCTGTTTTTT.

The chain recombines TRBV28 with TRBJ1-6; D might be TRBD1 (5 bases). Germline V CDR1 and CDR2: MDHEN, SYDVKM. The length of the CDR3 is 12 residues. Trimming shortened V by 6 bases and J by 9 bases, and 9 bases separated the two germline ends. DNA for the CDR3: TGTGCCAGCAGGGCCGGGGGTTCACCCCTCCACTTT. Translated: CASRAGGSPLHF.

DNA for the CDR3: TGTGCCAGCAGCCCCCACAGGAGCAGGGGGCGAGCCGGGGAGCTGTTTTTT. Protein product: CASSPHRSRGRAGELFF. V and J are TRBV9 and TRBJ2-2, with TRBD1 matching 8 bases. The germline gives CDR1 SGDLS, CDR2 YYNGEE. Trimming removed 4 bases from V and 6 bases from J; junction bases left unmatched: 14. This CDR3 region has 17 residues.

V and J are TRBV11-3 and TRBJ2-7, with 9 bases that match TRBD2. Germline CDR1 reads SGHNT; CDR2 reads YENEEA. Trimming removed 2 bases from V and 7 bases from J; junction bases left unmatched: 9. The CDR3 sequence is 15 residues long. This chain's CDR3 is CASSLYAGTSQEQYF. The CDR3 coding sequence is TGTGCCAGCAGCTTATACGCCGGGACTAGCCAAGAGCAGTACTTC.